The entry that follows covers one T cell receptor beta chain sequence. The CDR3 totals 14 residues. Germline V CDR1 and CDR2: MDHEN, SYDVKM. Unmatched junction bases numbered 8, after V lost 5 bases and J lost 4 bases. The source of the sample is a study of blood T cell repertoires in COVID-19. The table came from immunoSEQ multiplex PCR; TCRdb's copy has only in-frame clones and leaves some out. The sample contains some 320,000 clones, more than 70% of which appear only once. This receptor was obtained from a woman aged 45 to 65 who had recovered from COVID-19. The chain has TRBV28 and TRBJ2-7; TRBD1 matches at 7 bases. Sequenced material: peripheral blood. The CDR3 loop reads CASSGTEVVYEQYF. CDR3 DNA: TGTGCCAGCAGTGGGACAGAGGTAGTGTACGAGCAGTACTTC.